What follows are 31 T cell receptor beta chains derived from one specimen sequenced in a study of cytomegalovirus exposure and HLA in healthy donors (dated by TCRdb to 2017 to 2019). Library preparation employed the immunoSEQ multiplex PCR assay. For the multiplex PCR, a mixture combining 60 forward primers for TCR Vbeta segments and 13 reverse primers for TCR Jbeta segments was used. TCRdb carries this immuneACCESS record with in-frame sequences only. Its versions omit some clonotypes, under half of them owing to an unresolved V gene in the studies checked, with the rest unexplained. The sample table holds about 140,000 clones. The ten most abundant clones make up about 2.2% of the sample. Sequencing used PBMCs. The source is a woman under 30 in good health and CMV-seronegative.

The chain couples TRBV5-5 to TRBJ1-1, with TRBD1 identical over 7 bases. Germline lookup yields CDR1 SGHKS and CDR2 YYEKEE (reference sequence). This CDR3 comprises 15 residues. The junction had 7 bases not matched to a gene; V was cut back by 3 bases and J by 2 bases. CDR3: CASSYPGTANTEAFF. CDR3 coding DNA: TGTGCCAGCAGCTACCCCGGGACAGCCAACACTGAAGCTTTCTTT.

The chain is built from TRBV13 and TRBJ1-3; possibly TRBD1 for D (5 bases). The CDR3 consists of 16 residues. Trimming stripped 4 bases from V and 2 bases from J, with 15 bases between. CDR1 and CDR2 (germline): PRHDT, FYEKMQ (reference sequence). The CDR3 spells CASSSEGLGAGNTIYF. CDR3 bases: TGTGCCAGCAGCTCGGAGGGGTTGGGTGCTGGAAACACCATATATTTT.

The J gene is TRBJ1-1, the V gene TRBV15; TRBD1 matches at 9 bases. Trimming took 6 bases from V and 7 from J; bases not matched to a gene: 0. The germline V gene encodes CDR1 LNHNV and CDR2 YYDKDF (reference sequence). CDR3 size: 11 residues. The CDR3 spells CATRTGGEAFF. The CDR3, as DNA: TGTGCCACCAGGACAGGGGGTGAAGCTTTCTTT. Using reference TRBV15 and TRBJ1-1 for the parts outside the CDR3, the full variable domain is DAMVIQNPRYQVTQFGKPVTLSCSQTLNHNVMYWYQQKSSQAPKLLFHYYDKDFNNEADTPDNFQSRRPNTSFCFLDIRSPGLGDTAMYLCATRTGGEAFFGQGTRLTVV.

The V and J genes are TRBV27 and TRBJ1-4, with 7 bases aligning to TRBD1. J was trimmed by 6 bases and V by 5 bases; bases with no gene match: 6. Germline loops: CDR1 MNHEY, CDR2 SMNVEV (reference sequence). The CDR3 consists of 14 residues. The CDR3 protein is CASSTGARYEKLFF. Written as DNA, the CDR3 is TGTGCCAGCAGTACAGGGGCCCGGTATGAAAAACTGTTTTTT. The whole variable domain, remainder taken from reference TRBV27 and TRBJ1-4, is EAQVTQNPRYLITVTGKKLTVTCSQNMNHEYMSWYRQDPGLGLRQIYYSMNVEVTDKGDVPEGYKVSRKEKRNFPLILESPSPNQTSLYFCASSTGARYEKLFFGSGTQLSVL.

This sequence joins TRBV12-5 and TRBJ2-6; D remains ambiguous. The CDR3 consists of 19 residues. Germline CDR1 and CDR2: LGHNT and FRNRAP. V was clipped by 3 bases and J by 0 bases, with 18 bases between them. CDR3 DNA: TGTGCTAGTGGTTTTCGGTCGACTGCTGATTACTCTGGGGCCAACGTCCTGACTTTC. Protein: CASGFRSTADYSGANVLTF.

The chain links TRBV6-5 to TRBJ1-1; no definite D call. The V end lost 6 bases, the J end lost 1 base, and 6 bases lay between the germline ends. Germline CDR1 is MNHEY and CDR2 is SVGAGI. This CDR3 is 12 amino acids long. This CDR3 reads CASRTANTEAFF. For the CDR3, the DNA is TGTGCCAGCAGAACAGCGAACACTGAAGCTTTCTTT.

In nucleotides, the CDR3 is TGTGCCAGCAGTGAGACTAGCGGGAATCGGGATACGCAGTATTTT. Protein sequence: CASSETSGNRDTQYF. This rearrangement joins TRBV6-1 to TRBJ2-3; the match to TRBD2 covers 11 bases. Germline assignment: CDR1 MNHNS and CDR2 SASEGT. The CDR3 length is 15 residues. With 3 bases clipped from V and 6 bases from J, the junction kept 5 bases outside the gene matches.

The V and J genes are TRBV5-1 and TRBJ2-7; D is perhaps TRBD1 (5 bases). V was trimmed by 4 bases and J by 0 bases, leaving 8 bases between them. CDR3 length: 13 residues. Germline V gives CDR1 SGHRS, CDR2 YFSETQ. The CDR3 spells CASSTQGSYEQYF. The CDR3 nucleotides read TGCGCCAGCAGCACCCAGGGCTCCTACGAGCAGTACTTC.

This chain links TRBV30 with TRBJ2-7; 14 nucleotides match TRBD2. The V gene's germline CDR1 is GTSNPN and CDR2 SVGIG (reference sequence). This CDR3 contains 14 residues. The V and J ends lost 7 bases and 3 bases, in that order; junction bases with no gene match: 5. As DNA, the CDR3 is TGTGCCTACGGACTAGCGGGAGGCTACTACGAGCAGTACTTC. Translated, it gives CAYGLAGGYYEQYF.

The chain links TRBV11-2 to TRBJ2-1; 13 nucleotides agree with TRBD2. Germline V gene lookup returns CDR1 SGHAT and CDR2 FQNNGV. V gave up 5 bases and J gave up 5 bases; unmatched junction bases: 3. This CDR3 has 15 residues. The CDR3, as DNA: TGTGCCAGCAGCGCCGGGACTAGCGGGGACAATGAGCAGTTCTTC. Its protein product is CASSAGTSGDNEQFF. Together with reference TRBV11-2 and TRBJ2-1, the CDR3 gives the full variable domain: EAGVAQSPRYKIIEKRQSVAFWCNPISGHATLYWYQQILGQGPKLLIQFQNNGVVDDSQLPKDRFSAERLKGVDSTLKIQPAKLEDSAVYLCASSAGTSGDNEQFFGPGTRLTVL.

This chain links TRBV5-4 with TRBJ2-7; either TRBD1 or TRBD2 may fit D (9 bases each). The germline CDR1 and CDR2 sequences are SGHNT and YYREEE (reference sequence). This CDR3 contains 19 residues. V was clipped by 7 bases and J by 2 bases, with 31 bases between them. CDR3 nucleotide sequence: TGTGCCAGCGGTGTAGGGACAGGGCGAGGTAGCGGGAGACCCTACGAGCAGTACTTC. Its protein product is CASGVGTGRGSGRPYEQYF.

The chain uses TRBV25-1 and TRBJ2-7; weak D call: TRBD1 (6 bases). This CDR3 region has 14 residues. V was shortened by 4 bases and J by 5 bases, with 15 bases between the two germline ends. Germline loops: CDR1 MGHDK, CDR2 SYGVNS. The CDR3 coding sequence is TGTGCCAGCAGTGCAAGTGGACAGCTCGACGAGCAGTACTTC. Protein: CASSASGQLDEQYF.

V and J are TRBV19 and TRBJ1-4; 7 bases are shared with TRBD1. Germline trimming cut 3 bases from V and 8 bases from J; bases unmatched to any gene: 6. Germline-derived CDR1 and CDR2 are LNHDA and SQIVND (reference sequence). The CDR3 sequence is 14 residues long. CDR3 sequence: CASSIDRDEEKLFF. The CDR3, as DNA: TGTGCCAGTAGTATTGACAGGGACGAGGAAAAACTGTTTTTT.

The CDR3 DNA reads as TGTGCCAGCAGCGGGACTAGCGGGAGGTACACCGGGGAGCTGTTTTTT. Its protein product is CASSGTSGRYTGELFF. The V call is TRBV9, the J call TRBJ2-2; 14 bases line up with TRBD2. The CDR3 spans 16 residues. V lost 3 bases to trimming and J lost 3 bases; unmatched junction nucleotides: 1. Germline CDR1 and CDR2: SGDLS and YYNGEE.

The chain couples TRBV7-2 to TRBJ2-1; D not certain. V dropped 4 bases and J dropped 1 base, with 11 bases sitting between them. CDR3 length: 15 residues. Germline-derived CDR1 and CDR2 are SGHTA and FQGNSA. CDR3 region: CASSSSALSYNEQFF. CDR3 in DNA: TGTGCCAGCAGCTCGTCCGCCCTATCCTACAATGAGCAGTTCTTC.

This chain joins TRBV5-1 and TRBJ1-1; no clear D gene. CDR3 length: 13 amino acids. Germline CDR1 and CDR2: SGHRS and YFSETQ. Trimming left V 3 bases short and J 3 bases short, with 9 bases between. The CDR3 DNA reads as TGCGCCAGCAGCTCGCGGGGTGACACTGAAGCTTTCTTT. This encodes CASSSRGDTEAFF.

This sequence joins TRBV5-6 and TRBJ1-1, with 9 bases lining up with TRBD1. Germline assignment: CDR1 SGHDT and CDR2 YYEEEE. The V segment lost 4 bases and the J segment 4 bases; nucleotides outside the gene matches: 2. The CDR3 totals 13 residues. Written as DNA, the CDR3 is TGTGCCAGCAGCCAGGACAGGGGCACTGAAGCTTTCTTT. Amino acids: CASSQDRGTEAFF.

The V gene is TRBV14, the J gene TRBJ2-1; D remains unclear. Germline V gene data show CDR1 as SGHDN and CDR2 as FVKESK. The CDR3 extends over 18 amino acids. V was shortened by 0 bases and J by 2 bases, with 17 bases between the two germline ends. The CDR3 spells CASSQEVRLSVTYNEQFF. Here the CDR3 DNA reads TGTGCCAGCAGCCAAGAGGTCCGACTCAGCGTTACCTACAATGAGCAGTTCTTC. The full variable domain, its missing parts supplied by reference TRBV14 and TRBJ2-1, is EAGVTQFPSHSVIEKGQTVTLRCDPISGHDNLYWYRRVMGKEIKFLLHFVKESKQDESGMPNNRFLAERTGGTYSTLKVQPAELEDSGVYFCASSQEVRLSVTYNEQFFGPGTRLTVL.

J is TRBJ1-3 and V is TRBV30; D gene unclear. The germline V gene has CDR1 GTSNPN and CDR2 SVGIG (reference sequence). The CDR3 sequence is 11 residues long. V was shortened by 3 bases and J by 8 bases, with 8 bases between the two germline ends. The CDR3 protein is CAWRITDTIYF. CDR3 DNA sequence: TGTGCCTGGAGAATTACGGACACCATATATTTT.

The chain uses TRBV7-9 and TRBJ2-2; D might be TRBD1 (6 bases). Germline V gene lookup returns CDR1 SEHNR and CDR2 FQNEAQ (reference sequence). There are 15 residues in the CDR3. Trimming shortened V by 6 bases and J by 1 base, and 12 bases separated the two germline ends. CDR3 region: CASRSGQMNTGELFF. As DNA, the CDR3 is TGTGCCAGCAGGTCAGGACAGATGAACACCGGGGAGCTGTTTTTT.

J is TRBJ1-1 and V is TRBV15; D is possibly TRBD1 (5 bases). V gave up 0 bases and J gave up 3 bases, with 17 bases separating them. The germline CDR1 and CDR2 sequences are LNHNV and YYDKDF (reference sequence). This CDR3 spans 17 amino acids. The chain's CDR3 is CATSRDQGVAGYTEAFF. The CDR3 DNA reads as TGTGCCACCAGCAGAGATCAAGGCGTTGCAGGGTACACTGAAGCTTTCTTT.

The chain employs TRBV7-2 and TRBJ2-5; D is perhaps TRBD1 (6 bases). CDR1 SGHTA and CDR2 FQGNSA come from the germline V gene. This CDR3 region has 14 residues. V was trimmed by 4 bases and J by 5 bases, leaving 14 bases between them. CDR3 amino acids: CASSSYRETETQYF. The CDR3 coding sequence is TGTGCCAGCAGCTCCTACAGGGAGACGGAGACCCAGTACTTC.

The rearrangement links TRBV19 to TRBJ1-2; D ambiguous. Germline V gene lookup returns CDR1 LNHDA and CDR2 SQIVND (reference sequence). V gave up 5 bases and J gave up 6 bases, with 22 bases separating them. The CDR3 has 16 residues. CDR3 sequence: CASSFQLPDTRDGYTF. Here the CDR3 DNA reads TGTGCCAGTAGTTTCCAATTACCTGACACTAGGGATGGCTACACCTTC.

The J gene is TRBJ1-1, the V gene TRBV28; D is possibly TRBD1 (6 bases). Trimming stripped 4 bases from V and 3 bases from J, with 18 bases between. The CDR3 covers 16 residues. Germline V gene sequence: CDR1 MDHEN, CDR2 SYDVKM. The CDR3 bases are TGTGCCAGCAGTTCCCTAGGGGGGGCAGGGGACACTGAAGCTTTCTTT. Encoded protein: CASSSLGGAGDTEAFF.

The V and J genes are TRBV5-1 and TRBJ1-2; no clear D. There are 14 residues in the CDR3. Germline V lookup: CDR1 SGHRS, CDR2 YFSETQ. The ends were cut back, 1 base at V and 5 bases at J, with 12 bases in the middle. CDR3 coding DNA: TGCGCCAGCAGCTTGAGTCTCGGGAATTATGGCTACACCTTC. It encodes CASSLSLGNYGYTF.

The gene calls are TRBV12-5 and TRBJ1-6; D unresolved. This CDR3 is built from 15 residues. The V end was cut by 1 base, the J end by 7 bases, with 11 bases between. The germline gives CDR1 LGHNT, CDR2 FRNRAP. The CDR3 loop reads CASGLDSTANSPLHF. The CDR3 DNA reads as TGTGCTAGTGGTTTGGACAGCACCGCAAATTCACCCCTCCACTTT.

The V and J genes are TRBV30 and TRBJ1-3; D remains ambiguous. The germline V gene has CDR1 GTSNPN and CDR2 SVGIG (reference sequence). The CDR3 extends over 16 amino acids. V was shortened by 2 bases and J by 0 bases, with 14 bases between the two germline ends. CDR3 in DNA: TGTGCCTGGAGTTTGAGACGGGTACTCTCTGGAAACACCATATATTTT. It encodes CAWSLRRVLSGNTIYF.

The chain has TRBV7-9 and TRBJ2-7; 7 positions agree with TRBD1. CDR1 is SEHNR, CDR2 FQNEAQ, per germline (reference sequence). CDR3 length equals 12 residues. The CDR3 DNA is TGTGCCAGCAGCTTAGAAGGACAGGTTAATATAGTC. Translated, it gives CASSLEGQVNIV.

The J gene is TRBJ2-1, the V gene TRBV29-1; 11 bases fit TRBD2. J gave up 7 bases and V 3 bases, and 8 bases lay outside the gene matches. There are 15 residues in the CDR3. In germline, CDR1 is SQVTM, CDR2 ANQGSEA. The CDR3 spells CSVEDLAGGENEQFF. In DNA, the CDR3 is TGCAGCGTTGAGGACCTAGCGGGAGGAGAGAATGAGCAGTTCTTC.

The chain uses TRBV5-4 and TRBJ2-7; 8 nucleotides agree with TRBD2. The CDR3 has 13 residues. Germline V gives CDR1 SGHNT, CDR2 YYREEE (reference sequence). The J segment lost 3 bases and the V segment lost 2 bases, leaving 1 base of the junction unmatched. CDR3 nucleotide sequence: TGTGCCAGCAGCTTCCGGGGGGGCTACGAGCAGTACGTC. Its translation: CASSFRGGYEQYV.

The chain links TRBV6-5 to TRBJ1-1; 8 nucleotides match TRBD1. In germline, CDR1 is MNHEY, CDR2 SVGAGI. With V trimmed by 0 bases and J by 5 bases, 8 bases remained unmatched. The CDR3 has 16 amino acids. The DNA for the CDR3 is TGTGCCAGCAGTTACTCGATAGCAGGGGGCGGAACTGAAGCTTTCTTT. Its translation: CASSYSIAGGGTEAFF.